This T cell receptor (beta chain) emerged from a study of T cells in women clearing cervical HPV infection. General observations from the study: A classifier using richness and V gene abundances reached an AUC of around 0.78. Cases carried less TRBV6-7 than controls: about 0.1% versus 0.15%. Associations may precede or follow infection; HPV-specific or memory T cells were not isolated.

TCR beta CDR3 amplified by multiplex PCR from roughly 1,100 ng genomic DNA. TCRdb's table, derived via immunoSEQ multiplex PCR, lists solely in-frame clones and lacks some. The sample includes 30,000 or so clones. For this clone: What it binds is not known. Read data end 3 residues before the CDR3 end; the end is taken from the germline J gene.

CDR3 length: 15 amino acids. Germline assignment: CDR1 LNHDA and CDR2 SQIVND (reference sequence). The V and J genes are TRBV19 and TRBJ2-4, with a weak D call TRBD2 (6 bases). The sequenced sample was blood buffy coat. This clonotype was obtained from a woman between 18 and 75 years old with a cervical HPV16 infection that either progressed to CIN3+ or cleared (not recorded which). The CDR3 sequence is CASTSKEGFYYGQYF. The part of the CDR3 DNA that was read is TGTGCCAGTACCTCCAAGGAGGGGTTTTACTATGGT.